This T cell receptor beta chain was retrieved from a study of blood T cell repertoires in COVID-19. Using immunoSEQ multiplex PCR, the repertoire was profiled, and TCRdb retains in-frame clones only, with some absent. This table holds some 200,000 clones, roughly 87% found once. Germline V gene sequence: CDR1 MNHEY, CDR2 SVGAGI. V lost 6 bases to trimming and J lost 2 bases, with 14 bases between them. The CDR3 totals 15 residues. This clone was found a few times. The TCR sequence derives from a woman aged 25 to 39 who had recovered from COVID-19. J is TRBJ1-5 and V is TRBV6-5, with D tentatively TRBD1 (6 bases). Sequenced input: PBMCs or T cells enriched from blood (not recorded which). This CDR3 reads CASRGGLVGNQPQHF. The CDR3 coding sequence is TGTGCCAGCAGGGGGGGGCTGGTAGGCAATCAGCCCCAGCATTTT.